The clone carrying this TCR beta chain was observed many times. Its matching antigen is unknown. The entry originates in a study of beta chain features in type 1 diabetes. Looking at the study overall: Patients and healthy donors were similar in age, gender and cell yields. Study conclusions and caveats: High TCR expression in some cells could lead to their over-representation in cDNA sequencing.

Every bit of the isolated RNA underwent reverse transcription, so sequencing read expressed TCRB transcripts. The read count averaged approximately 3.3 million across naive, central memory and regulatory T cell samples. Produced via immunoSEQ multiplex PCR; TCRdb's table is partial and in-frame only. The sample shows more than 130,000 clones, less than 9% of them seen only once. Germline loops: CDR1 SGHNT, CDR2 YYREEE (reference sequence). This CDR3 is 15 amino acids long. Trimming removed 3 bases from V and 1 base from J; junction bases left unmatched: 4. The gene calls are TRBV5-4 and TRBJ2-1; 7 bases are a match to TRBD2. This receptor was identified in a young woman in good health. The specimen sequenced was central memory CD4+ T cells from blood. This CDR3 is CASSSGLQSYNEQFF. CDR3 in DNA: TGTGCCAGCAGCTCGGGACTACAATCCTACAATGAGCAGTTCTTC.